This TCR beta chain was sequenced during a study of blood T cell repertoires in COVID-19. Study background: Both acute and convalescent COVID-19 samples were obtained from the United States, Italy and Spain.

In the authors' methods: The assay estimated nucleated cells by amplifying reference gene primers. The method was immunoSEQ multiplex PCR; TCRdb's version includes in-frame clones alone and lacks a portion of them. D and trimming come from the DNA, and the V and J calls and clone size come from that table. Among about 87,000 clones, 85% to 90% were seen once, and the ten largest hold about 5%. From germline, CDR1 is SGHNT and CDR2 YYREEE (reference sequence). Trimming shortened V by 0 bases and J by 6 bases, and 15 bases separated the two germline ends. The CDR3 covers 15 residues. The TCR comes from a man in his forties with acute or convalescent COVID-19. The chain links TRBV5-4 to TRBJ1-1; perhaps TRBD1 as D (5 bases). Specimen: peripheral blood. The CDR3, as DNA: TGTGCCAGCAGCTTGGGGGGGGATGGGCGATCTGAAGCTTTCTTT. This translates into CASSLGGDGRSEAFF.